The TCR beta chain under discussion was sequenced for a study of blood T cell repertoires in COVID-19. For the study at large: Acute and convalescent COVID-19 samples came from the United States, Italy and Spain. From T cells, B-cell-depleted T cells, or PBMCs came the material, which was cDNA or gDNA.

Per the study methods: From reference gene primer amplification, estimates of nucleated cell counts were derived. Only in-frame clones appear in the TCRdb table, and some are missing; sequencing was by immunoSEQ multiplex PCR. V and J calls and clone size are given by that table; D and trimming were obtained from the DNA. The table records approximately 150,000 clones, over 75% of them present only once. CDR3 length: 14 residues. The V segment lost 4 bases and the J segment 5 bases; nucleotides outside the gene matches: 5. CDR1 is MDHEN and CDR2 is SYDVKM in the germline V gene. The sequence derives from a young man with COVID-19, enrolled during active disease. Sequencing used peripheral blood. The chain uses TRBV28 and TRBJ2-7; 10 bases agree with TRBD1. The CDR3 sequence: CASSWDRGRDEQYF. CDR3 nucleotides: TGTGCCAGCAGTTGGGACAGGGGAAGGGACGAGCAGTACTTC.